Listed here are 14 T cell receptor beta chains from one sample, sequenced in a study of PD-1 blockade in classical Hodgkin lymphoma. Time point described: cycle 4 day 1 (C4D1), after more than 5 weeks of nivolumab. All the patients suffered relapse after autologous stem cell transplantation, and brentuximab vedotin exposure differed. Measured with immunoSEQ multiplex PCR; TCRdb has only the in-frame clones, and not every one. The data contain tens of thousands of clones, approximately 78% of them seen just once; the ten biggest clones take up 9.4%. This specimen consisted of peripheral blood mononuclear cells (PBMCs), obtained before the fourth cycle of nivolumab. These receptor sequences come from a human donor with classical Hodgkin lymphoma.

The chain joins TRBV5-1 to TRBJ1-1, with D possibly being TRBD1 (5 bases). The CDR3 spans 16 residues. CDR1 and CDR2 from the germline V gene are SGHRS and YFSETQ. With 3 bases removed from V and 2 bases from J, the gap between germline ends came to 17 bases. CDR3 DNA: TGCGCCAGCAGCTCTGGGGCTCCCGCGAAAAACACTGAAGCTTTCTTT. It specifies CASSSGAPAKNTEAFF.

The chain is built from TRBV28 and TRBJ2-7, with D perhaps assigned TRBD1 or TRBD2 (5 bases each). Trimming took 5 bases from V and 1 from J, leaving 15 bases between them. This CDR3 comprises 15 residues. Germline CDR1 MDHEN, CDR2 SYDVKM. The CDR3 DNA sequence: TGTGCCAGCAGTGCCGGGACCACGGGATCCTACGAGCAGTACTTC. Amino acids: CASSAGTTGSYEQYF.

The chain combines TRBV6-6 with TRBJ1-2; no definite D call. The V gene's germline CDR1 is MNHNY and CDR2 SVGAGI (reference sequence). The CDR3 has 14 amino acids. Trimming removed 2 bases from V and 5 bases from J, with 12 bases in between. CDR3 protein: CASSYPPNEYGYTF. In nucleotides, the CDR3 is TGTGCCAGCAGTTACCCTCCCAATGAGTATGGCTACACCTTC.

This chain uses TRBV25-1 with TRBJ1-1, with TRBD1 identical over 7 bases. The V gene end was trimmed by 8 bases and the J gene end by 0 bases; junction bases not matched to a gene: 3. This CDR3 has 13 residues. The V gene's germline CDR1 is MGHDK and CDR2 SYGVNS. CDR3 loop: CASGGQLNTEAFF. The CDR3 bases are TGTGCCAGCGGGGGACAGTTGAACACTGAAGCTTTCTTT.

The V call is TRBV5-1, the J call TRBJ2-7; 7 bases fit TRBD1. The CDR3 is made up of 15 amino acids. Germline V gene lookup returns CDR1 SGHRS and CDR2 YFSETQ. Trimming took 1 base from V and 4 from J; bases not matched to a gene: 8. For the CDR3, the DNA is TGCGCCAGCAGCTTGACAGGGGCGGGCGGTTACGAGCAGTACTTC. It translates to CASSLTGAGGYEQYF.

This chain links TRBV28 with TRBJ2-3; possible D gene TRBD2, 6 bases. The V end lost 7 bases, the J end lost 6 bases, and 14 bases lay between the germline ends. This CDR3 is built from 13 residues. CDR1 MDHEN and CDR2 SYDVKM come from the germline V gene. The CDR3 DNA sequence: TGTGCCAGCACCAGACTAGGGTGGGATACGCAGTATTTT. It encodes CASTRLGWDTQYF. Complete variable domain (other parts from reference TRBV28 and TRBJ2-3): DVKVTQSSRYLVKRTGEKVFLECVQDMDHENMFWYRQDPGLGLRLIYFSYDVKMKEKGDIPEGYSVSREKKERFSLILESASTNQTSMYLCASTRLGWDTQYFGPGTRLTVL.

The rearrangement uses TRBV7-2 and TRBJ1-6; 9 bases line up with TRBD1. CDR3 size: 16 residues. Germline V gene data show CDR1 as SGHTA and CDR2 as FQGNSA. V lost 3 bases, J lost 6 bases, and 6 bases stayed unmatched. CDR3 sequence reads: CASSFTGGVVNSPLHF. CDR3 bases: TGTGCCAGCAGCTTCACAGGGGGCGTCGTTAATTCACCCCTCCACTTT.

This chain joins TRBV9 and TRBJ2-5; no firm D call. CDR1 SGDLS and CDR2 YYNGEE come from the germline V gene. The CDR3 is made up of 14 amino acids. V was trimmed by 0 bases and J by 5 bases, leaving 11 bases between them. The CDR3 region is CASSVEARTETQYF. For the CDR3, the DNA is TGTGCCAGCAGCGTAGAAGCGAGGACGGAGACCCAGTACTTC.

This chain uses TRBV7-8 with TRBJ1-1; D remains ambiguous. From germline, CDR1 is SGHVS and CDR2 FQNEAQ. The CDR3 is 14 amino acids. With 6 bases removed from V and 5 bases from J, the gap between germline ends came to 16 bases. The CDR3 loop reads CASSPRALRTEAFF. The CDR3 DNA reads as TGTGCCAGCAGTCCCCGGGCGCTGAGGACTGAAGCTTTCTTT.

The CDR3 DNA sequence: TGTGCCAGCAGCAGTATCGCGTACGAGCAGTACTTC. Translation: CASSSIAYEQYF. The chain recombines TRBV7-2 with TRBJ2-7; D unclear. Trimming left V 5 bases short and J 4 bases short, with 9 bases between. Germline CDR1 SGHTA, CDR2 FQGNSA. The CDR3 is made up of 12 amino acids.

The count of this clone is one. This chain connects TRBV27 to TRBJ2-6, with 10 nucleotides matching TRBD1. The germline V gene encodes CDR1 MNHEY and CDR2 SMNVEV (reference sequence). The junction had 5 bases not matched to a gene; V was cut back by 3 bases and J by 0 bases. The CDR3 length is 18 residues. Here the CDR3 reads CASSFDRGRASGANVLTF. For the CDR3, the DNA is TGTGCCAGCAGTTTTGACAGGGGGCGTGCCTCTGGGGCCAACGTCCTGACTTTC.

This sequence joins TRBV12-2 and TRBJ1-2; the table's D call TRBD1 went unverified against the DNA. TRBV12-2 is reported as a pseudogene. CDR3 length: 17 residues. Here the CDR3 DNA reads TGTGCAAGTCGCTTAAAGGGGCGGCGTATCGGTATCTATGGCTACACCTTC. Translation: CASRLKGRRIGIYGYTF.

The chain links TRBV11-2 to TRBJ2-7, with TRBD1 as a possible D gene (6 bases). Germline CDR1 reads SGHAT; CDR2 reads FQNNGV. Trimming pared 6 bases from V and 2 bases from J, leaving 20 bases between. The CDR3 spans 16 residues. In DNA form, the CDR3 reads TGTGCCAGCAGTTCGATCGGGACACTGGCCCCCTACGAGCAGTACTTC. The encoded protein is CASSSIGTLAPYEQYF. Drawing the rest from reference TRBV11-2 and TRBJ2-7, the complete variable domain is EAGVAQSPRYKIIEKRQSVAFWCNPISGHATLYWYQQILGQGPKLLIQFQNNGVVDDSQLPKDRFSAERLKGVDSTLKIQPAKLEDSAVYLCASSSIGTLAPYEQYFGPGTRLTVT.

This chain joins TRBV6-1 and TRBJ1-2; TRBD1 is a possible D gene (6 bases). V gave up 5 bases and J gave up 0 bases, with 13 bases separating them. The CDR3 is made up of 15 amino acids. CDR1 MNHNS and CDR2 SASEGT come from the germline V gene. The CDR3 loop reads CASSLHREANYGYTF. As DNA, the CDR3 is TGTGCCAGCAGTCTCCACAGGGAAGCTAACTATGGCTACACCTTC.